This T cell receptor beta chain is drawn from a study of identifying expanded T cells in peripheral blood. Study findings and constraints: Approximately 1.1 clones differed between technical replicates, versus approximately 16 and 19 over time. Clone count variance between roughly 2-week samples rose with total template count.

Produced via immunoSEQ multiplex PCR; TCRdb's table is partial and in-frame only. The sample consists of more than 50,000 clones, under 85% of them appearing once. As to this clone: Its target is unknown.

During the collection period, no donor immune events like infections were recorded. Germline V CDR1 and CDR2: MRHNA, SNTAGT. This CDR3 comprises 13 residues. The germline V and J ends were trimmed by 4 bases and 6 bases, with 10 bases remaining between them. This receptor was obtained from a person aged 18 to 70 in good health. Sequenced material: blood. This chain links TRBV6-4 with TRBJ2-1, with D hard to call. The CDR3 sequence is CASSAAQFNEQFF. The CDR3 nucleotides read TGTGCCAGCAGTGCAGCACAATTCAATGAGCAGTTCTTC.